This T cell receptor (beta chain) was identified in a study of shared clonotypes between healthy human individuals. General observations from the study: Clonotypes not shared had lower generation probabilities than those common to all four donors.

Profiling relied on immunoSEQ multiplex PCR, and the TCRdb table lists in-frame clones only, not all of them. The table includes about a million clones, 70% to 80% detected once. The CDR3 length is 14 residues. V lost 6 bases and J lost 0, with 12 bases in between. Germline-derived CDR1 and CDR2 are MNHNY and SVGAGI (reference sequence). In regard to this clone: The target antigen is unknown.

The receptor's source is a man between 18 and 35 years old in good health. Some clones in this sample may be carry-over from other donors' samples. The rearrangement uses TRBV6-6 and TRBJ2-7, with a possible D match to TRBD1 (6 bases). Sequenced material: memory CD4+ T cells from PBMCs. Subset noted: CD45RA-negative fraction. CDR3 bases: TGTGCCAGCAGGCGATCCAGGGGCTCCTACGAGCAGTACTTC. Protein sequence: CASRRSRGSYEQYF.